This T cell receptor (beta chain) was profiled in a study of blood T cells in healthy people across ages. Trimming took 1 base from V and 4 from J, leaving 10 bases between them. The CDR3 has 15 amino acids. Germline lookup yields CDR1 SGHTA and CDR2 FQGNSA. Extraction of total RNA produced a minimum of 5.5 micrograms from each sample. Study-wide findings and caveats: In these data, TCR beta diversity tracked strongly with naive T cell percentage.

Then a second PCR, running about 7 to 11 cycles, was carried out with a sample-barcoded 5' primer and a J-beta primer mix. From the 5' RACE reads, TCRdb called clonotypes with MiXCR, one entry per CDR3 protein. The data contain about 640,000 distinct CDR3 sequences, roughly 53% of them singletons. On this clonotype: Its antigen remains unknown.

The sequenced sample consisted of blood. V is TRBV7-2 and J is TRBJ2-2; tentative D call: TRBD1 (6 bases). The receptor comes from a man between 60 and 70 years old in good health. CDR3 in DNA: TGTGCCAGCAGCTTAGTGGGGGCGCCCACCGGGGAGCTGTTTTTT. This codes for CASSLVGAPTGELFF. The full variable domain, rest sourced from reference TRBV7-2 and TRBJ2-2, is GAGVSQSPSNKVTEKGKDVELRCDPISGHTALYWYRQSLGQGLEFLIYFQGNSAPDKSGLPSDRFSAERTGGSVSTLTIQRTQQEDSAVYLCASSLVGAPTGELFFGEGSRLTVL.